This is a list of T cell receptor beta chains from one sample in a study of T cells in Graves' hyperthyroidism and ophthalmopathy. TCRdb fed the multiplex PCR reads into MiXCR, producing one record per CDR3 protein. The table has about 350,000 distinct CDR3 sequences, 13% to 15% seen once. Material for sequencing was blood. These receptors were taken from a woman aged 55-70 years with Graves' ophthalmopathy. The CDR3 runs from the conserved cysteine through the conserved F or W. Each record gives: J gene, clone size, D gene, V gene, CDR3 protein, CDR3 DNA. The D gene is left open where the match is weak. Size values are once, few and many counts, or a class for expanded clones, and some rows have none.

>TRBJ1-1|many|TRBD1|TRBV6-5
CASSYSIPGGGTEAFF
TGTGCCAGCAGTTACTCGATCCCAGGGGGGGGCACTGAAGCTTTCTTT
>TRBJ2-1|few|NA|TRBV12-3/TRBV12-4
CASSFFSRDEQFF
TGTGCCAGCAGTTTTTTTTCCAGGGATGAGCAGTTCTTC
>TRBJ2-1|many|NA|TRBV9
CASSVVAAPSNEQFF
TGTGCCAGCAGCGTAGTAGCGGCCCCCTCCAATGAGCAGTTCTTC
>TRBJ2-7|NA|TRBD1|TRBV5-1
CASSLEGDRGEEQYF
TGCGCCAGCAGCTTGGAGGGGGACAGGGGAGAGGAGCAGTACTTC
>TRBJ1-1|few|NA|TRBV28
CASSSPRAATQNTEAFF
TGTGCCAGCAGTTCTCCGAGGGCGGCTACTCAGAACACTGAAGCTTTCTTT
>TRBJ2-7|many|NA|TRBV12-3/TRBV12-4
CASSLWDPLGRKTGAYEQYF
TGTGCCAGCAGTTTATGGGACCCACTTGGACGGAAAACCGGGGCCTACGAGCAGTACTTC
>TRBJ2-7|many|TRBD2|TRBV27
CASSLTVGTSVSYEQYF
TGTGCCAGCAGTCTCACGGTGGGGACTAGTGTTTCCTACGAGCAGTACTTC
>TRBJ2-1|NA|NA|TRBV6-1
CASRPRGGSYNEQFF
TGTGCCAGCAGACCTAGGGGCGGGTCGTACAATGAGCAGTTCTTC
>TRBJ2-7|many|NA|TRBV28
CASSFPPGTVTYEQYF
TGTGCCAGCAGTTTCCCCCCCGGGACTGTAACCTACGAGCAGTACTTC
>TRBJ2-3|NA|NA|TRBV27
CASSLSGAYYRFDTQYF
TGTGCCAGCAGTTTATCGGGGGCCTACTACAGGTTCGATACGCAGTATTTT
>TRBJ1-5|many|TRBD1|TRBV5-8
CASSPDREYSNQPQHF
TGTGCCAGCAGCCCGGACAGGGAGTATAGCAATCAGCCCCAGCATTTT
>TRBJ1-1|many|NA|TRBV3-1
CASSRNIGTHAAFF
TGTGCCAGCAGCCGCAATATTGGAACCCACGCAGCTTTCTTT
>TRBJ2-2|few|NA|TRBV28
CASSNVGTITGELFF
TGTGCCAGCAGCAACGTGGGAACTATCACCGGGGAGCTGTTTTTT
>TRBJ2-1|NA|TRBD2|TRBV4-2
CASSQDRVAGGPGNEQFF
TGTGCCAGCAGCCAAGATCGAGTGGCGGGAGGGCCCGGGAATGAGCAGTTCTTC
>TRBJ2-7|many|NA|TRBV6-5
CASSYSLGLSYEQYF
TGTGCCAGCAGTTACTCGCTGGGCCTCTCCTACGAGCAGTACTTC
>TRBJ2-6|NA|NA|TRBV10-3
CAISEVGASGANVLTF
TGTGCCATCAGTGAGGTGGGGGCGTCTGGGGCCAACGTCCTGACTTTC
>TRBJ2-1|NA|TRBD2|TRBV20-1
CSALAGGGYNEQFF
TGCAGTGCCCTAGCGGGAGGAGGCTACAATGAGCAGTTCTTC
>TRBJ2-4|NA|NA|TRBV20-1
CSARGGRGGIIQYF
TGCAGTGCTAGAGGGGGGAGGGGGGGGATCATTCAGTACTTC
>TRBJ2-3|few|TRBD2|TRBV6-1
CASASSGRARTDTQYF
TGTGCCAGCGCGTCTAGCGGGAGGGCCCGGACAGATACGCAGTATTTT
>TRBJ2-2|many|TRBD1|TRBV28
CASSPGGWTGELFF
TGTGCCAGCAGCCCAGGGGGCTGGACCGGGGAGCTGTTTTTT
>TRBJ2-7|NA|NA|TRBV6-2/TRBV6-3
CASSVGTLSSYEQYF
TGTGCCAGCAGTGTCGGGACCCTGAGCTCCTACGAGCAGTACTTC
>TRBJ2-1|many|TRBD2|TRBV20-1
CSARGLAGVQFF
TGCAGTGCTAGAGGGCTAGCGGGAGTGCAGTTCTTC
>TRBJ2-2|few|TRBD2|TRBV11-2
CASSLRRLAGAGELFF
TGTGCCAGCAGCTTACGGAGACTAGCTGGAGCCGGGGAGCTGTTTTTT
>TRBJ1-3|NA|NA|TRBV14
CASSQDPTRGGPVSGNTIYF
TGTGCCAGCAGCCAAGACCCTACAAGGGGGGGTCCCGTCTCTGGAAACACCATATATTTT
>TRBJ2-2|many|NA|TRBV2
CASRKFSRTGELFF
TGTGCCAGCAGGAAGTTTTCGCGGACCGGGGAGCTGTTTTTT
>TRBJ1-1|many|NA|TRBV2
CASGFLNTEAFF
TGTGCCAGTGGGTTTCTGAACACTGAAGCTTTCTTT
>TRBJ2-5|many|NA|TRBV28
CASSLSGGTPQRETQYF
TGTGCCAGCAGTTTATCCGGCGGGACCCCCCAACGAGAGACCCAGTACTTC
>TRBJ2-7|NA|NA|TRBV6-1
CASSEEGYEQYF
TGTGCCAGCAGTGAAGAGGGGTACGAGCAGTACTTC
>TRBJ1-2|few|TRBD1|TRBV28
CASMGTGNYGYTF
TGTGCCAGCATGGGGACAGGAAACTATGGCTACACCTTC
>TRBJ2-3|NA|TRBD2|TRBV2
CATGRREGQDTQYF
TGTGCCACGGGGAGGCGGGAGGGCCAAGATACGCAGTATTTT
>TRBJ2-1|many|TRBD2|TRBV7-2
CASSSLAGRRNEQFF
TGTGCCAGCAGCTCCCTAGCGGGACGTCGGAATGAGCAGTTCTTC
>TRBJ2-7|many|TRBD1|TRBV30
CAWSAYRGIKVEQYF
TGTGCCTGGAGTGCTTACAGGGGGATAAAAGTCGAGCAGTACTTC
>TRBJ2-7|many|TRBD1|TRBV5-1
CASSSTGGSREQYF
TGCGCCAGCAGCTCTACAGGGGGGTCTCGCGAGCAGTACTTC
>TRBJ1-3|many|NA|TRBV7-8
CASSFGTGPGNTIYF
TGTGCCAGCAGCTTCGGGACGGGGCCAGGAAACACCATATATTTT
>TRBJ2-5|few|NA|TRBV7-2
CAGSAFGDQETQYF
TGTGCCGGCAGCGCCTTTGGGGACCAAGAGACCCAGTACTTC
>TRBJ2-2|NA|TRBD1|TRBV4-2
CASSQGDRVVGELFF
TGTGCCAGCAGCCAAGGGGACAGGGTAGTCGGGGAGCTGTTTTTT
>TRBJ2-7|NA|TRBD2|TRBV7-3
CASSQGGSGSRRSYEQYF
TGCGCCAGCAGCCAAGGAGGTAGCGGGAGTCGTCGCTCCTACGAGCAGTACTTC
>TRBJ1-5|NA|TRBD1|TRBV6-1
CASWTGSNQPQHF
TGTGCCAGCTGGACAGGAAGCAATCAGCCCCAGCATTTT
>TRBJ1-1|many|NA|TRBV30
CASSMNTEAFF
TGTGCCTCTTCAATGAACACTGAAGCTTTCTTT
>TRBJ2-7|few|NA|TRBV18
CASSEIPSSYEQYF
TGTGCCAGCTCAGAGATTCCCTCAAGCTACGAGCAGTACTTC
>TRBJ1-4|many|NA|TRBV2
CASSEAYITNEKLFF
TGTGCCAGCAGTGAAGCCTACATAACTAATGAAAAACTGTTTTTT
>TRBJ2-5|many|NA|TRBV20-1
CSAIGPLMGTQYF
TGCAGTGCTATCGGACCATTGATGGGGACCCAGTACTTC
>TRBJ2-7|NA|TRBD2|TRBV4-1
CASSRSSGAYEQYF
TGCGCCAGCAGCCGGTCTAGCGGGGCCTACGAGCAGTACTTC